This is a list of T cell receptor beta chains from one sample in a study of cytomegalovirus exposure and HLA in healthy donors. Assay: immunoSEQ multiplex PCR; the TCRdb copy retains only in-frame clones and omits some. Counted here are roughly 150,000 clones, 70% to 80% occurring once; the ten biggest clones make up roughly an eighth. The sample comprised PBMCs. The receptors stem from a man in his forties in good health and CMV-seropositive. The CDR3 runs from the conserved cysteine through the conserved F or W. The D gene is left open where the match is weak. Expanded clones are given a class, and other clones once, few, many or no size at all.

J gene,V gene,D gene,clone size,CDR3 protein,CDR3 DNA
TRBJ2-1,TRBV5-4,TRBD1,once,CASSLASGTVNEQFF,TGTGCCAGCAGCTTGGCCTCTGGGACAGTCAATGAGCAGTTCTTC
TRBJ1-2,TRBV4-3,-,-,CASSQESSAYGYTF,TGCGCCAGCAGCCAAGAGTCGAGCGCCTATGGCTACACCTTC
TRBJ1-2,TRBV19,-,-,CASEGDIYDGYTF,TGTGCCAGCGAGGGGGACATTTACGATGGCTACACCTTC
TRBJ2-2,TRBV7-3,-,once,CASSLGRATDTGELFF,TGTGCCAGCAGCCTAGGGCGGGCGACTGACACCGGGGAGCTGTTTTTT
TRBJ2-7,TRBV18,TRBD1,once,CATSGQAYEQYF,TGTGCCACCTCCGGACAGGCTTACGAGCAGTACTTC
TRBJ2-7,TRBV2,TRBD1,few,CASSEEDRVKDEQYF,TGTGCCAGCAGTGAAGAGGACAGGGTAAAGGACGAGCAGTACTTC
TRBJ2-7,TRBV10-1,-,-,CASSEGSSYEQYF,TGCGCCAGCAGTGAGGGGAGCTCCTACGAGCAGTACTTC
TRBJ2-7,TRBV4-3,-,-,CASSQDGRGYEQYF,TGCGCCAGCAGCCAAGACGGCAGGGGATACGAGCAGTACTTC
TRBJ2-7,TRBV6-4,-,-,CASSDPGQPPYEQYF,TGTGCCAGCAGTGACCCAGGACAGCCCCCGTACGAGCAGTACTTC
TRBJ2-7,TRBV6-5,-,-,CASSYSRNPSGEQYF,TGTGCCAGCAGTTACTCGAGAAATCCATCGGGCGAGCAGTACTTC